The next 15 T cell receptor beta chains were all read from a single sample in a study of blood T cells in healthy people across ages. Primed by a sample-barcoded 5' primer and a J-beta primer mix, a second PCR proceeded for about 7 to 12 cycles. MiXCR, applied by TCRdb to the 5' RACE reads, yields one record per CDR3 protein. The repertoire holds some 780,000 distinct CDR3 sequences, with approximately 53% as singletons. Material for sequencing was blood. Receptor source: a man aged 40-49 years in good health.

The chain has TRBV5-1 and TRBJ1-5, with TRBD1 as a possible D gene (5 bases). Germline CDR1 and CDR2: SGHRS and YFSETQ. The CDR3 sequence is 14 residues long. Trimming cost V 4 bases and J 3 bases, with 11 bases left between them. DNA of the CDR3: TGCGCCAGCAGCAGGGACGGAATCAATCAGCCCCAGCATTTT. Translating it yields CASSRDGINQPQHF.

The rearrangement joins TRBV27 to TRBJ1-1; tentative D call: TRBD1 (6 bases). Germline V CDR1 and CDR2: MNHEY, SMNVEV (reference sequence). V lost 6 bases to trimming and J lost 2 bases, with 16 bases between them. This CDR3 spans 15 amino acids. The CDR3 reads CASRDGTTRNTEAFF. The CDR3 nucleotides are TGTGCCAGCAGGGACGGGACAACTCGAAACACTGAAGCTTTCTTT.

This clonotype has only a few counts. The chain couples TRBV7-3 to TRBJ2-1, with D perhaps TRBD2 (6 bases). Looked up from germline, CDR1 is SGHTA and CDR2 is FQGTGA. V lost 5 bases and J lost 9, with 14 bases in between. This CDR3 region has 13 residues. The CDR3 spells CASSLLASGEQFF. The DNA of the CDR3 is TGTGCCAGCAGCCTACTAGCTTCGGGTGAGCAGTTCTTC.

V gene TRBV6-1 combines with J gene TRBJ2-3; a possible D gene is TRBD1 (6 bases). V dropped 2 bases and J dropped 2 bases, with 11 bases sitting between them. This CDR3 is 15 amino acids long. CDR1 is MNHNS and CDR2 is SASEGT in the germline V gene. CDR3 protein: CASSEWDINTDTQYF. CDR3 nucleotides: TGTGCCAGCAGTGAATGGGACATCAACACAGATACGCAGTATTTT.

The chain links TRBV7-9 to TRBJ2-1; D is unclear. The CDR3 covers 14 residues. Germline V gene data show CDR1 as SEHNR and CDR2 as FQNEAQ (reference sequence). The V end was cut by 1 base, the J end by 5 bases, with 9 bases between. CDR3 in amino acids: CASSLGNQNNEQFF. The CDR3 DNA sequence: TGTGCCAGCAGCTTAGGGAACCAAAACAATGAGCAGTTCTTC.

V and J are TRBV7-8 and TRBJ2-4, with 12 bases aligning to TRBD2. With the DNA end fitting TRBJ2-7 better, the J assignment may be wrong. The CDR3 is made up of 18 amino acids. Germline CDR1 SGHVS, CDR2 FQNEAQ. This chain's CDR3 is CASSRSTGTSGSSYEQYF. In DNA, the CDR3 is TGTGCCAGCAGCAGATCAACCGGGACTAGCGGGTCTTCCTACGAGCAGTACTTC.

Notes on this clonotype: The junction does not match germline at one end; this may be a read error. The chain couples TRBV11-2 to TRBJ2-4; no clear D gene. The germline V gene encodes CDR1 SGHAT and CDR2 FQNNGV. The CDR3 consists of 15 residues. DNA of the CDR3: TGTGCCAACAGCTTCACTGCCAGATTACTGAACATTCAGTACTTC. This codes for CANSFTARLLNIQYF.

This chain joins TRBV5-1 and TRBJ1-1; possibly TRBD1 for D (6 bases). Germline V gene data show CDR1 as SGHRS and CDR2 as YFSETQ. The CDR3 sequence is 14 residues long. Trimming pared 2 bases from V and 5 bases from J, leaving 13 bases between. For the CDR3, the DNA is TGCGCCAGCAGCTTAACAGGGCTTGGGACTGAAGCTTTCTTT. Amino acid sequence: CASSLTGLGTEAFF.

The J gene is TRBJ1-1, the V gene TRBV24-1, with a possible D match to TRBD1 (5 bases). The V end was cut by 6 bases, the J end by 4 bases, with 8 bases between. The CDR3 runs to 12 residues. Germline values: CDR1 KGHDR, CDR2 SFDVKD. CDR3 protein: CATSRGGTEAFF. The CDR3 coding sequence is TGTGCCACCAGTCGCGGGGGCACTGAAGCTTTCTTT.

The chain links TRBV29-1 to TRBJ1-2; D call uncertain. The CDR3 totals 14 residues. Trimming cost V 3 bases and J 0 bases, with 11 bases left between them. Per the germline V gene, CDR1 is SQVTM and CDR2 is ANQGSEA. This CDR3 reads CSVDFGSANYGYTF. CDR3 DNA sequence: TGCAGCGTTGATTTTGGCAGCGCTAACTATGGCTACACCTTC.

There are a few counts of this clonotype. The V and J genes are TRBV2 and TRBJ2-1; 8 bases match TRBD2. The CDR3 contains 15 residues. Trimming cost V 8 bases and J 0 bases; bases outside gene matches: 6. CDR1 SNHLY and CDR2 FYNNEI come from the germline V gene. The CDR3 protein is CASGAGTSSYNEQFF. The CDR3 DNA reads TGTGCCAGCGGGGCCGGGACTAGCTCCTACAATGAGCAGTTCTTC. Full variable domain (rest looked up from reference TRBV2 and TRBJ2-1): EPEVTQTPSHQVTQMGQEVILRCVPISNHLYFYWYRQILGQKVEFLVSFYNNEISEKSEIFDDQFSVERPDGSNFTLKIRSTKLEDSAMYFCASGAGTSSYNEQFFGPGTRLTVL.

In this sample, this clonotype turned up a few times. A junction boundary mismatches the germline segment, possibly from a read error. The chain is built from TRBV29-1 and TRBJ2-5; D uncertain. There are 10 residues in the CDR3. Germline CDR1 SQVTM, CDR2 ANQGSEA. Here the CDR3 reads CSVYIQTQYF. CDR3 nucleotides: TGCAGCGTTTATATTCAGACGCAGTACTTC.

The rearrangement uses TRBV6-5 and TRBJ1-4, with 11 bases that match TRBD1. The germline CDR1 and CDR2 sequences are MNHEY and SVGAGI. After removal of 2 bases from V and 12 bases from J, the junction contained 5 bases not matched to a gene. This CDR3 is 14 amino acids long. CDR3 residues: CASSYRRGQGELFF. The CDR3 DNA reads as TGTGCCAGCAGTTACCGTCGGGGACAGGGGGAACTGTTTTTT.

The rearrangement uses TRBV7-9 and TRBJ2-5, with a weak D call TRBD2 (5 bases). Trimming pared 2 bases from V and 2 bases from J, leaving 12 bases between. Germline V gives CDR1 SEHNR, CDR2 FQNEAQ (reference sequence). The CDR3 has 15 residues. DNA of the CDR3: TGTGCCAGCAGCTTAAGGGCGGGCCTACAAGAGACCCAGTACTTC. Residues: CASSLRAGLQETQYF.

The chain recombines TRBV19 with TRBJ2-7; D remains unclear. The CDR3 sequence is 15 residues long. V was trimmed by 4 bases and J by 3 bases, leaving 16 bases between them. Germline assignment: CDR1 LNHDA and CDR2 SQIVND (reference sequence). The CDR3 here is CASSTDRYPHYEQYF. For the CDR3, the DNA is TGTGCCAGTAGTACAGACCGCTACCCCCACTACGAGCAGTACTTC. The full variable domain, its missing parts supplied by reference TRBV19 and TRBJ2-7, is DGGITQSPKYLFRKEGQNVTLSCEQNLNHDAMYWYRQDPGQGLRLIYYSQIVNDFQKGDIAEGYSVSREKKESFPLTVTSAQKNPTAFYLCASSTDRYPHYEQYFGPGTRLTVT.